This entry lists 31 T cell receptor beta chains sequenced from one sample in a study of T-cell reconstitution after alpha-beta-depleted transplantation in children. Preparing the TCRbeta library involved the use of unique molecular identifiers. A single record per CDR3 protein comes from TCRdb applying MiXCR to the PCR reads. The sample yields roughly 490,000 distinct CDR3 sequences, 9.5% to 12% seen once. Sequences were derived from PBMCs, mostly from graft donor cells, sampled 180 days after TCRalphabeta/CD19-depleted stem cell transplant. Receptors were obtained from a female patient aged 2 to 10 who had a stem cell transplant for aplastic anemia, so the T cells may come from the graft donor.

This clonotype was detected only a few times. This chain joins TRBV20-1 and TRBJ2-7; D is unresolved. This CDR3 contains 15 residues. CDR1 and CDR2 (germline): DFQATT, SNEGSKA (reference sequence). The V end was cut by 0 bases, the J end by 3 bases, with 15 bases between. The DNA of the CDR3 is TGCAGTGCTAGAGATCCCCGGGCAGACCGCTACGAGCAGTACTTC. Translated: CSARDPRADRYEQYF.

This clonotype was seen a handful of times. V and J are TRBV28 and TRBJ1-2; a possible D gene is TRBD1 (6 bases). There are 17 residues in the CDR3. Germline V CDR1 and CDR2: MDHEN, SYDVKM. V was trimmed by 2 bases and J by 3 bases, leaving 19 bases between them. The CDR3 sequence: CASSLPRGGGAHYGYTF. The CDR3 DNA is TGTGCCAGCAGTTTACCCAGGGGAGGGGGAGCACACTATGGCTACACCTTC.

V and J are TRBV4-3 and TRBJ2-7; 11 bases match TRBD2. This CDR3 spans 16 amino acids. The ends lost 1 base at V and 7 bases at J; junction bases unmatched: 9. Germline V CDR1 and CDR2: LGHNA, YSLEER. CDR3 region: CASSQATSGSWREQYF. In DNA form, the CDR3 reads TGCGCCAGCAGCCAAGCAACTAGCGGGAGTTGGAGGGAGCAGTACTTC.

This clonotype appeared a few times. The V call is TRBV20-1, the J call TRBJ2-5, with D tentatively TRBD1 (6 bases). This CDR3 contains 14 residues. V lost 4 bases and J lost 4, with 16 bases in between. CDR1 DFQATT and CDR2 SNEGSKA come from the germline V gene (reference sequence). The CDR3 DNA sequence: TGCAGTGCTACCCCTTGGGTGGGGGCAGAGACCCAGTACTTC. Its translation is CSATPWVGAETQYF.

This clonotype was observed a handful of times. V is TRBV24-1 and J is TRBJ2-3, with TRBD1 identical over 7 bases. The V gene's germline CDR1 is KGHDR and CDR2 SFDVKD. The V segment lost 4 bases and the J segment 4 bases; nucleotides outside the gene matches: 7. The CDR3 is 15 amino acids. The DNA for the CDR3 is TGTGCCACCAGTGACCCGGGCACAGGGGCAGATACGCAGTATTTT. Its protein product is CATSDPGTGADTQYF.

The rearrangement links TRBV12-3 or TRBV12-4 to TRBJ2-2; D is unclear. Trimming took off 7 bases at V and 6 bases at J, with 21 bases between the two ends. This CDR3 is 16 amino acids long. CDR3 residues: CASNLDRQIEAGELFF. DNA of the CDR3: TGTGCCAGCAATCTGGACCGCCAAATAGAGGCCGGGGAGCTGTTTTTT.

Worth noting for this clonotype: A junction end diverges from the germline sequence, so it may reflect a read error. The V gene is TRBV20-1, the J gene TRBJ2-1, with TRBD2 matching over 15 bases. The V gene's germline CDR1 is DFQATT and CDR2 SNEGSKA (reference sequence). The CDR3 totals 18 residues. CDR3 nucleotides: TGCTGTGCTGCACGGACTAGCGGGAGGGTTAGCTCCTACAATGAGCAGTTCTTC. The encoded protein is CCAARTSGRVSSYNEQFF.

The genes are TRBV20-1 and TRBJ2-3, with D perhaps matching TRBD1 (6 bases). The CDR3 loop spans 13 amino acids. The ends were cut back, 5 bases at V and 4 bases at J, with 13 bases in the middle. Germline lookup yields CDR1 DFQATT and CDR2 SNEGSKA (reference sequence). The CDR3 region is CSAGKAGADTQYF. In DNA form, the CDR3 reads TGCAGTGCTGGGAAAGCAGGGGCAGATACGCAGTATTTT.

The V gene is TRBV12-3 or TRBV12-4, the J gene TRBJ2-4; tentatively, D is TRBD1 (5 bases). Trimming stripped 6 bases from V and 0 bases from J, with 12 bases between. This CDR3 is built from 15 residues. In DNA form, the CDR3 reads TGTGCCAGCAGGTCAGGGCTCCTAGCCAAAAACATTCAGTACTTC. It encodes CASRSGLLAKNIQYF.

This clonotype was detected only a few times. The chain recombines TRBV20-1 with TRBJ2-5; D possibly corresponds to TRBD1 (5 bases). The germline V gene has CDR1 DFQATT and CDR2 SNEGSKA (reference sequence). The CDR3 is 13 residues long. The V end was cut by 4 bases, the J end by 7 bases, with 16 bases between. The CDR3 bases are TGCAGTGCTATATGGCCGACGACAGTGACCCAGTACTTC. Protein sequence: CSAIWPTTVTQYF.

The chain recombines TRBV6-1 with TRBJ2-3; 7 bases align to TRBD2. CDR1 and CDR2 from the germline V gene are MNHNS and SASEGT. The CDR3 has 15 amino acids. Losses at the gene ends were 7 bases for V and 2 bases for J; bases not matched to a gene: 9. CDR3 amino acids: CASTTGGGPTDTQYF. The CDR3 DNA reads TGTGCCAGCACCACGGGGGGTGGTCCCACAGATACGCAGTATTTT.

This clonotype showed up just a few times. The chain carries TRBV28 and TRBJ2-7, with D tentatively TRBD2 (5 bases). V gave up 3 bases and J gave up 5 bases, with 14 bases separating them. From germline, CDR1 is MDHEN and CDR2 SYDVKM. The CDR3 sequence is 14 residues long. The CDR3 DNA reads TGTGCCAGCAGTTTCCGGGGTGGGGTTAACGAGCAGTACTTC. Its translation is CASSFRGGVNEQYF.

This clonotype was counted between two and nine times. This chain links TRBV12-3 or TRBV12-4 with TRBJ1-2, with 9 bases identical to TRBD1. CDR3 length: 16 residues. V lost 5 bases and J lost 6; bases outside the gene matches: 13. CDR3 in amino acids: CASSGAWTGAMDGYTF. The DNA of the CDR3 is TGTGCCAGCAGTGGAGCGTGGACAGGGGCCATGGATGGCTACACCTTC.

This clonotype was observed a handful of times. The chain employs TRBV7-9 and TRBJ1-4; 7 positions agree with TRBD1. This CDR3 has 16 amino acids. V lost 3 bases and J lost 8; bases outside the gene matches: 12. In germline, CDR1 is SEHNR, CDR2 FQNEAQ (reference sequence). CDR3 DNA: TGTGCCAGCAGCTTCTGGACAGGTCGGACCGACGAAAAACTGTTTTTT. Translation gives CASSFWTGRTDEKLFF. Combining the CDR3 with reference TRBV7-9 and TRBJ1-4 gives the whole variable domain DTGVSQNPRHKITKRGQNVTFRCDPISEHNRLYWYRQTLGQGPEFLTYFQNEAQLEKSRLLSDRFSAERPKGSFSTLEIQRTEQGDSAMYLCASSFWTGRTDEKLFFGSGTQLSVL.

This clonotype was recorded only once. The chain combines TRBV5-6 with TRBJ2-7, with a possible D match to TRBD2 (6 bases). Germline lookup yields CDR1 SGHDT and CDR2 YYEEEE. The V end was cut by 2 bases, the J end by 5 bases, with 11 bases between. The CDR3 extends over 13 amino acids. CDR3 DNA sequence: TGTGCCAGCAGCTTCGGGAGCAACCACGAGCAGTACTTC. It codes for CASSFGSNHEQYF.

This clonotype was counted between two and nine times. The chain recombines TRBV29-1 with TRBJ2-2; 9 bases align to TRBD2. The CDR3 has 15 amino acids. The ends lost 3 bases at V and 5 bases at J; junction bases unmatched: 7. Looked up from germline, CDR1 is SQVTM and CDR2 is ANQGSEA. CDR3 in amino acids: CSVDASGRRTGELFF. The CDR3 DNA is TGCAGCGTTGATGCAAGCGGGAGGCGGACCGGGGAGCTGTTTTTT.

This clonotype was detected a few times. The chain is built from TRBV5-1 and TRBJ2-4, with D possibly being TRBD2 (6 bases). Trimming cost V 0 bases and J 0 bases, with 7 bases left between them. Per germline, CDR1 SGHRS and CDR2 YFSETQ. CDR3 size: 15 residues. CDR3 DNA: TGCGCCAGCAGCTTGGCGGGGGTAGCCAAAAACATTCAGTACTTC. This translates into CASSLAGVAKNIQYF.

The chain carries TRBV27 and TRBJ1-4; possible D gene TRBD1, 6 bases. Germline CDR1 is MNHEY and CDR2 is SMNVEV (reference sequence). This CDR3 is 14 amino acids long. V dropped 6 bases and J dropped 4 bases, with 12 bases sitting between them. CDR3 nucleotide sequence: TGTGCCAGCAGACGTCAGGGGAATAATGAAAAACTGTTTTTT. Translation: CASRRQGNNEKLFF.

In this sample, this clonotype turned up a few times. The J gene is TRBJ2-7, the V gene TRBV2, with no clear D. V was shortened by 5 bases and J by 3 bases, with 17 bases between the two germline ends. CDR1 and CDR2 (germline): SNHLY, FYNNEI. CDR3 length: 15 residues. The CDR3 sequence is CASSLRRNTFYEQYV. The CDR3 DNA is TGTGCCAGCAGTCTCCGACGGAACACCTTCTACGAGCAGTACGTC.

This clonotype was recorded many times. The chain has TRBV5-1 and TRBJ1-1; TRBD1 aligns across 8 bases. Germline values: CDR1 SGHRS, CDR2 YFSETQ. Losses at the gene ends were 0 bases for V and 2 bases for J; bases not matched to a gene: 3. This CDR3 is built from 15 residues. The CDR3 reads CASSLAGQGNTEAFF. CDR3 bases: TGCGCCAGCAGCTTGGCCGGACAGGGTAACACTGAAGCTTTCTTT.

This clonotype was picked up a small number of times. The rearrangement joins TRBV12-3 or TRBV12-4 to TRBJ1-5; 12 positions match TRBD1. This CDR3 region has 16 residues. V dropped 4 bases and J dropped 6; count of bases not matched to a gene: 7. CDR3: CASSSGTGGFPQPQHF. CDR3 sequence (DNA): TGTGCCAGCAGTTCCGGGACAGGGGGCTTTCCTCAGCCCCAGCATTTT.

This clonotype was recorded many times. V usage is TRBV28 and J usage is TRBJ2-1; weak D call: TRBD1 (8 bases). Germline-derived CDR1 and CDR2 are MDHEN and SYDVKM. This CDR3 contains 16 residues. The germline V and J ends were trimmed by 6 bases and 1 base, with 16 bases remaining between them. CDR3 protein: CASRLDRGGSYNEQFF. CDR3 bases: TGTGCCAGCAGACTAGACAGGGGAGGGTCCTACAATGAGCAGTTCTTC.

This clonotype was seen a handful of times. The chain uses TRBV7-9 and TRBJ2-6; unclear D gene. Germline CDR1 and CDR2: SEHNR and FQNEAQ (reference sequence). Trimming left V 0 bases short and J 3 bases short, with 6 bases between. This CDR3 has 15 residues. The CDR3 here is CASSLAGYGANVLTF. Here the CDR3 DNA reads TGTGCCAGCAGCTTAGCCGGGTATGGGGCCAACGTCCTGACTTTC.

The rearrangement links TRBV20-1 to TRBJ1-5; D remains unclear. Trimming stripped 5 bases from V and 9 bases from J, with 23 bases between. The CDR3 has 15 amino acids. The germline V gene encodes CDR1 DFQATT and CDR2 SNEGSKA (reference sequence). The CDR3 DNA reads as TGCAGTGCTGGCTCTTTGCGGCAGGCAAAGGGGCCCCAGCATTTT. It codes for CSAGSLRQAKGPQHF.

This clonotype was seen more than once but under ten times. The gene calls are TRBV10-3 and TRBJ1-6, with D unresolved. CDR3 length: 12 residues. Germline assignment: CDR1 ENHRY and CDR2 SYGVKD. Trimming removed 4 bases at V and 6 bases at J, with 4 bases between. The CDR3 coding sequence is TGTGCCATCAGTGGGTTTAATTCACCCCTCCACTTT. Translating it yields CAISGFNSPLHF.

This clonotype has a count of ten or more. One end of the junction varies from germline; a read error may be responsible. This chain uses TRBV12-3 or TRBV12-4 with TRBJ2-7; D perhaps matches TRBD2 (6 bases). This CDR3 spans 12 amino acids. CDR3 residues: CASSSHPGRRDF. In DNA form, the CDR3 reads TGTGCCAGCAGTTCTCACCCCGGGCGGAGGGACTTC.

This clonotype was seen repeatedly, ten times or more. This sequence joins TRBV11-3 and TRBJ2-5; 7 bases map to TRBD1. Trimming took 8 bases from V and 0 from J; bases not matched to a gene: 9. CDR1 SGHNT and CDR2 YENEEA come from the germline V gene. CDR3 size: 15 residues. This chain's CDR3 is CASASGQLYQETQYF. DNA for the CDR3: TGTGCCAGCGCCTCGGGACAGCTGTACCAAGAGACCCAGTACTTC. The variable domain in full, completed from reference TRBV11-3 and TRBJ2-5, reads EAGVVQSPRYKIIEKKQPVAFWCNPISGHNTLYWYLQNLGQGPELLIRYENEEAVDDSQLPKDRFSAERLKGVDSTLKIQPAELGDSAVYLCASASGQLYQETQYFGPGTRLLVL.

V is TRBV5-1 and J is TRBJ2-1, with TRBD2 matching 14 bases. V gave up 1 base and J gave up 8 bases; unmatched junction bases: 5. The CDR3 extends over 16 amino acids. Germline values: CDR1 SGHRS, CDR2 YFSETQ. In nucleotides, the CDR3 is TGCGCCAGCAGCTTGTGGGGACTAGCGGGAGTGGATGAGCAGTTCTTC. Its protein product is CASSLWGLAGVDEQFF.

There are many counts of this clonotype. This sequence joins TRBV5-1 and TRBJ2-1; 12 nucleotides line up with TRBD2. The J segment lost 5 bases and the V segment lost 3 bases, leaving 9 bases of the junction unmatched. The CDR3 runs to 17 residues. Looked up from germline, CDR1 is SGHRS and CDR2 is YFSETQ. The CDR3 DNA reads TGCGCCAGCAGCTATCCTAGCGGGAGGGCCATGGACAATGAGCAGTTCTTC. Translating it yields CASSYPSGRAMDNEQFF. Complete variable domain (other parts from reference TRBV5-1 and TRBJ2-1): KAGVTQTPRYLIKTRGQQVTLSCSPISGHRSVSWYQQTPGQGLQFLFEYFSETQRNKGNFPGRFSGRQFSNSRSEMNVSTLELGDSALYLCASSYPSGRAMDNEQFFGPGTRLTVL.

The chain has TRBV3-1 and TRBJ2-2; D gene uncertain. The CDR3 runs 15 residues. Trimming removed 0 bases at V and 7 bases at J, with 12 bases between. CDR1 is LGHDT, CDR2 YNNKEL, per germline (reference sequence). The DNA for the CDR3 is TGTGCCAGCAGCCAAGAAGAGATGTCGGTCGGGGAGCTGTTTTTT. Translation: CASSQEEMSVGELFF.

CDR3 sequence reads: CASSQVRTLVDTQYF. CDR3 nucleotide sequence: TGCGCCAGCAGCCAAGTCCGTACCCTCGTTGATACGCAGTATTTT. The chain joins TRBV4-3 to TRBJ2-3; D unresolved. In germline, CDR1 is LGHNA, CDR2 YSLEER. This CDR3 spans 15 amino acids. Trimming cost V 1 base and J 6 bases, with 14 bases left between them.